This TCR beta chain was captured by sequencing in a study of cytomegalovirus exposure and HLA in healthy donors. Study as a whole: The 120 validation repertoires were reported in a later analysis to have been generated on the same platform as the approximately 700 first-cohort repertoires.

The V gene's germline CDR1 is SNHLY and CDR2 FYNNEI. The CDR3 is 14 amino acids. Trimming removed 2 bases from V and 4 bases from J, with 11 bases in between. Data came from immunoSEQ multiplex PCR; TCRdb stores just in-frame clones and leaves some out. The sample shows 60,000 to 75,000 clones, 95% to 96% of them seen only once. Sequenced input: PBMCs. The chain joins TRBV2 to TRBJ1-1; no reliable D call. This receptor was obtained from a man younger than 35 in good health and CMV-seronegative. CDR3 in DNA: TGTGCCAGCAGTGAACAGGAGGGAGTCACTGAAGCTTTCTTT. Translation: CASSEQEGVTEAFF.